This section outlines one T cell receptor (beta chain) sequence together with its context. Its matching antigen is unknown. This sample was taken from a study of cytomegalovirus exposure and HLA in healthy donors. Primers included in the PCR were 60 Vbeta and 13 Jbeta primers. The repertoire was sequenced with immunoSEQ multiplex PCR; TCRdb's copy has only in-frame clones and lacks some. The sample yields 100,000 or so clones, roughly 12% seen once. Study-wide results and caveats: A list of about 160 TCR beta chains associated with cytomegalovirus was given.

Germline CDR1 GTSNPN, CDR2 SVGIG (reference sequence). The CDR3 sequence is 16 residues long. V trimming: 2 bases; J trimming: 13 bases; junction bases outside the gene matches: 12. This sequence was found in a man aged 40-50 years in good health and CMV-seropositive. The sample consisted of PBMCs. The chain carries TRBV30 and TRBJ2-1; 15 positions match TRBD2. The CDR3 nucleotides are TGTGCCTGGAGTTCCGGACTAGCGGGAGGGCCCACGGCTCAGTTCTTC. Translated: CAWSSGLAGGPTAQFF.